This T cell receptor (beta chain) came from a study of cytomegalovirus exposure and HLA in healthy donors. Study-wide points: 150 to 200 TCR beta chains were listed as cytomegalovirus-associated. Sequences of the TCR beta chain were said to predict the HLA-A and HLA-B alleles of most subjects accurately.

Germline lookup yields CDR1 SQVTM and CDR2 ANQGSEA. CDR3 size: 13 residues. Trimming shortened V by 4 bases and J by 4 bases, and 13 bases separated the two germline ends. Primers: 60 Vbeta forward and 13 Jbeta reverse. Some clones are missing from TCRdb's copy, which holds only in-frame ones; the method was immunoSEQ multiplex PCR. This sample has 130,000 or so clones, with 80% to 85% found just once. Comments on this clone: Its specificity is unknown.

The clonotype was recovered from a woman aged 50 to 60 in good health and CMV-seropositive. V gene TRBV29-1 combines with J gene TRBJ1-1; tentative D call: TRBD1 (5 bases). The sample taken for sequencing was PBMCs. In nucleotides, the CDR3 is TGCAGCGTTGTAGTGCGGCAGGGCACTGAAGCTTTCTTT. Its protein product is CSVVVRQGTEAFF.